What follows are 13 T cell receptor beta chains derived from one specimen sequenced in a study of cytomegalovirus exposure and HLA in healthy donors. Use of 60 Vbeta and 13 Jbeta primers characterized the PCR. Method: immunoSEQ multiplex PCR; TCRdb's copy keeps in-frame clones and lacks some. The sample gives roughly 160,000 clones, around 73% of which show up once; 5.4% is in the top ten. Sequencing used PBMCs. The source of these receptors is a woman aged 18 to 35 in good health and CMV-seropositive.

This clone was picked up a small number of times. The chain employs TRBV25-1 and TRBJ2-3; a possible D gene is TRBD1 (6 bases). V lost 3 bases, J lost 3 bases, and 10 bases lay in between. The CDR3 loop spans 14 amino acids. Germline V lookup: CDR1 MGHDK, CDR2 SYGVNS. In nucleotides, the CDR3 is TGTGCCAGCAGTGATGGACAGATTACAGATACGCAGTATTTT. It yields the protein CASSDGQITDTQYF.

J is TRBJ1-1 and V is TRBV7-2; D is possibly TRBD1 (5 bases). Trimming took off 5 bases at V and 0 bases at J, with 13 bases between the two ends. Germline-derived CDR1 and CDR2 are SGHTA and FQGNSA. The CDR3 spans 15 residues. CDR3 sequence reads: CASSPGDHLNTEAFF. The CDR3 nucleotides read TGTGCCAGCAGCCCGGGGGACCATTTGAACACTGAAGCTTTCTTT.

The CDR3 nucleotides read TGTGCCAGCAGCGAGCGGGCCACCGGGGAGCTGTTTTTT. Translating gives CASSERATGELFF. The rearrangement uses TRBV7-6 and TRBJ2-2, with D perhaps matching TRBD2 (6 bases). The V gene's germline CDR1 is SGHVS and CDR2 FNYEAQ. The CDR3 spans 13 residues. V was shortened by 5 bases and J by 4 bases, with 8 bases between the two germline ends. Full variable domain (rest looked up from reference TRBV7-6 and TRBJ2-2): GAGVSQSPRYKVTKRGQDVALRCDPISGHVSLYWYRQALGQGPEFLTYFNYEAQQDKSGLPNDRFSAERPEGSISTLTIQRTEQRDSAMYRCASSERATGELFFGEGSRLTVL.

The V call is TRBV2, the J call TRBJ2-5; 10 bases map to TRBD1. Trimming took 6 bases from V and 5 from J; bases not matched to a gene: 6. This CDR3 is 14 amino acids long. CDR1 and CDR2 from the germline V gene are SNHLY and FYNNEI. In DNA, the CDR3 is TGTGCCAGCAGAGTGACAGGGGGCGGGGAGACCCAGTACTTC. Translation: CASRVTGGGETQYF.

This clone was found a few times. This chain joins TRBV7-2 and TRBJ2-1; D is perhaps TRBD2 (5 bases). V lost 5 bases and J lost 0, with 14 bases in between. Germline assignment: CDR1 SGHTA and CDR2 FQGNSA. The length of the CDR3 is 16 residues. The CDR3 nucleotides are TGTGCCAGCAGCCCGATACGGGGTCGCTCCTACAATGAGCAGTTCTTC. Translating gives CASSPIRGRSYNEQFF.

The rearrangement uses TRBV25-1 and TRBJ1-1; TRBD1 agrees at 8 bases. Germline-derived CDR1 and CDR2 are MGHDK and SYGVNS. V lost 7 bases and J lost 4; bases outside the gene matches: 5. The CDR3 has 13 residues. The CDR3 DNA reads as TGTGCCAGCACTCAAGACAGGGGCACTGAAGCTTTCTTT. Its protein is CASTQDRGTEAFF.

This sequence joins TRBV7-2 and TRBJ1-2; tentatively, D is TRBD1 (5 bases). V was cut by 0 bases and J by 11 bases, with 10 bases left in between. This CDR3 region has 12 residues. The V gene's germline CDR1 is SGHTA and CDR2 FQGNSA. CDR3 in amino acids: CASSLAGGSYTF. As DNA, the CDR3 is TGTGCCAGCAGCTTAGCGGGGGGGAGTTACACCTTC.

CDR3 protein: CASSLDLQGALEQFF. CDR3 nucleotides: TGTGCCAGCAGCTTAGACCTACAGGGGGCCTTGGAGCAGTTCTTC. V gene TRBV7-2 combines with J gene TRBJ2-1; 9 nucleotides align to TRBD1. Germline loops: CDR1 SGHTA, CDR2 FQGNSA. This CDR3 is built from 15 residues. J was trimmed by 10 bases and V by 1 base; bases with no gene match: 8.

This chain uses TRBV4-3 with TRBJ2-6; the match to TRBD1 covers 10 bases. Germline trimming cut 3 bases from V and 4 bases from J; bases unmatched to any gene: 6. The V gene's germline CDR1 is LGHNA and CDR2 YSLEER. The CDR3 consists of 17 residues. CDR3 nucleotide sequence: TGCGCCAGCAGCCAGCGGGACAGGGGTCCCGGGGCCAACGTCCTGACTTTC. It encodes CASSQRDRGPGANVLTF.

The CDR3 region is CASTTGDTQYF. The CDR3 region has the DNA TGTGCCAGTACTACAGGAGATACGCAGTATTTT. This chain uses TRBV19 with TRBJ2-3; D perhaps matches TRBD1 (5 bases). V lost 7 bases to trimming and J lost 5 bases, with 7 bases between them. The length of the CDR3 is 11 residues. Germline CDR1 is LNHDA and CDR2 is SQIVND (reference sequence).

This CDR3 is CASSQQGNQPQHF. As DNA, the CDR3 is TGTGCCAGCAGTCAACAGGGAAATCAGCCCCAGCATTTT. The chain employs TRBV2 and TRBJ1-5, with D perhaps matching TRBD1 (6 bases). With 5 bases removed from V and 4 bases from J, the gap between germline ends came to 9 bases. The CDR3 covers 13 residues. Germline CDR1 is SNHLY and CDR2 is FYNNEI.

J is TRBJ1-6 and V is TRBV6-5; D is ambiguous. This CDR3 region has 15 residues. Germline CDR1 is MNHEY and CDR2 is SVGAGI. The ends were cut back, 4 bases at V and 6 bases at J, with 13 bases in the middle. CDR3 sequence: CASSSIGGGNSPLHF. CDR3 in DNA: TGTGCCAGCAGTTCTATAGGTGGAGGTAATTCACCCCTCCACTTT.

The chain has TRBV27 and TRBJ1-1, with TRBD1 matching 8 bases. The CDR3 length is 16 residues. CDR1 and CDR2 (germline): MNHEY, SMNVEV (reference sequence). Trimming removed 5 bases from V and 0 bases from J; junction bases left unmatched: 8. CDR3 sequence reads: CASSPPTGAMNTEAFF. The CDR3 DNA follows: TGTGCCAGCAGTCCACCGACAGGGGCCATGAACACTGAAGCTTTCTTT.